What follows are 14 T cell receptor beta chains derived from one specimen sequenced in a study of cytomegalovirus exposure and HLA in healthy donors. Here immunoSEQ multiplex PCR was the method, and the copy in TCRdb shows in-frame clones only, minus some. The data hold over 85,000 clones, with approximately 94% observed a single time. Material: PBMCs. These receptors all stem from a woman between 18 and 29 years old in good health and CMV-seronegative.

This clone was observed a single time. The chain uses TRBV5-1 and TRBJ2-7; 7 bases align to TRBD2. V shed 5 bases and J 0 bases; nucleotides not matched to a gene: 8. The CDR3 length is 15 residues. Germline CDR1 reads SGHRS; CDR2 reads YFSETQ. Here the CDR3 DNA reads TGCGCCAGCAGTCCGTTAGCGGGCTACTCCTACGAGCAGTACTTC. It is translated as CASSPLAGYSYEQYF. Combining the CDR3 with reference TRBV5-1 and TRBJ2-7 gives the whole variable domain KAGVTQTPRYLIKTRGQQVTLSCSPISGHRSVSWYQQTPGQGLQFLFEYFSETQRNKGNFPGRFSGRQFSNSRSEMNVSTLELGDSALYLCASSPLAGYSYEQYFGPGTRLTVT.

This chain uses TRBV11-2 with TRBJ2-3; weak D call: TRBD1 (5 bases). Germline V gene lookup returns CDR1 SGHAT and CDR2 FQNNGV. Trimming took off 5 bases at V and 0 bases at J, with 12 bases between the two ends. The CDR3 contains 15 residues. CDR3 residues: CASSPSYRSTDTQYF. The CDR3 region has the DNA TGTGCCAGCAGCCCATCATACAGGAGCACAGATACGCAGTATTTT. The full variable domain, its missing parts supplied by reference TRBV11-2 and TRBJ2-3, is EAGVAQSPRYKIIEKRQSVAFWCNPISGHATLYWYQQILGQGPKLLIQFQNNGVVDDSQLPKDRFSAERLKGVDSTLKIQPAKLEDSAVYLCASSPSYRSTDTQYFGPGTRLTVL.

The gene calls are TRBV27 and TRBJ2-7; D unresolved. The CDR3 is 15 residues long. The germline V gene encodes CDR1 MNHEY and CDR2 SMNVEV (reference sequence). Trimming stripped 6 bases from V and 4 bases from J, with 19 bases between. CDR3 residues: CASSRTRRPPYEQYF. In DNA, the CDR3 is TGTGCCAGCAGCAGAACCAGGCGACCCCCTTACGAGCAGTACTTC.

The CDR3 DNA sequence: TGTGCCAGCAGCGATACCGGGATCCCCAACGAGCAGTACTTC. The encoded protein is CASSDTGIPNEQYF. The rearrangement links TRBV9 to TRBJ2-7; the D gene is possibly TRBD2 (5 bases). Germline V CDR1 and CDR2: SGDLS, YYNGEE. V was shortened by 3 bases and J by 5 bases, with 15 bases between the two germline ends. This CDR3 is 14 amino acids long.

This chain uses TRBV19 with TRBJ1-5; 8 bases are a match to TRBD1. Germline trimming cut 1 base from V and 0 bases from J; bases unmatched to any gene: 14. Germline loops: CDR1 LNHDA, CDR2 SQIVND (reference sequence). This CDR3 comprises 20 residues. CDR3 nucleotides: TGTGCCAGTAGTATAGGACGCGCCGGGACAGGCCCACCTAGCAATCAGCCCCAGCATTTT. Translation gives CASSIGRAGTGPPSNQPQHF.

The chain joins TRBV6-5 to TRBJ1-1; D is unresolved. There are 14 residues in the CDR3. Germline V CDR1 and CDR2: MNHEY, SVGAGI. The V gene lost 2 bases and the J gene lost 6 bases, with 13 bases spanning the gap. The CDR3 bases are TGTGCCAGCAGTTACGTAGCTCTAAGAGCTGAAGCTTTCTTT. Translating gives CASSYVALRAEAFF.

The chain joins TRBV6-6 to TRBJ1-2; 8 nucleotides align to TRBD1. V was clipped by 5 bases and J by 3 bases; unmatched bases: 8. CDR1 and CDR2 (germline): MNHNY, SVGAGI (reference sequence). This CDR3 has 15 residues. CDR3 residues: CASSNEGQEYYGYTF. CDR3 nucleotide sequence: TGTGCCAGCAGTAATGAGGGACAGGAGTACTATGGCTACACCTTC.

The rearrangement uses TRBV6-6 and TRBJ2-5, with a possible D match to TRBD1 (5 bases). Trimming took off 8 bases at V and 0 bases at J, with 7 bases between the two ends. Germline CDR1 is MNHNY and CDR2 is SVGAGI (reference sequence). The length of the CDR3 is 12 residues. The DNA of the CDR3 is TGTGCCAGCCGGACAAACCAAGAGACCCAGTACTTC. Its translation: CASRTNQETQYF.

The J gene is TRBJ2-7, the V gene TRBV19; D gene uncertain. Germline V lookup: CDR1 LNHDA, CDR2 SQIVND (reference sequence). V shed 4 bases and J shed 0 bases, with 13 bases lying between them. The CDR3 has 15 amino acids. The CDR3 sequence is CASSTSALSSYEQYF. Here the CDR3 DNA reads TGTGCCAGTAGTACGAGCGCCTTAAGCTCCTACGAGCAGTACTTC.

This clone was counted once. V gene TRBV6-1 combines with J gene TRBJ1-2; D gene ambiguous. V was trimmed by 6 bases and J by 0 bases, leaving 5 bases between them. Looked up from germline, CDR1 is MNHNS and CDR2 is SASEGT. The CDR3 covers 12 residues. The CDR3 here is CASRKPNYGYTF. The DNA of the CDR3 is TGTGCCAGCAGGAAGCCTAACTATGGCTACACCTTC.

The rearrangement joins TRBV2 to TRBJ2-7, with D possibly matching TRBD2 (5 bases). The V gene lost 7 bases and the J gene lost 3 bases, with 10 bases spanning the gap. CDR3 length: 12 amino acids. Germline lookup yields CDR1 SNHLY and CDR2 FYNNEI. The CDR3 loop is CASTGINYEQYF. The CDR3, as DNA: TGTGCCAGCACGGGGATCAACTACGAGCAGTACTTC.

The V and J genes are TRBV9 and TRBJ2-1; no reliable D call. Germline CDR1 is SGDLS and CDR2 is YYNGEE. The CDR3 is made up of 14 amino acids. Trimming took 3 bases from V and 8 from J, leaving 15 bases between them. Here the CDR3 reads CASSGVRRDHEQFF. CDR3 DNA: TGTGCCAGCAGCGGAGTACGGAGAGACCATGAGCAGTTCTTC. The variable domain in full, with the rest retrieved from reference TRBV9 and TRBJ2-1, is DSGVTQTPKHLITATGQRVTLRCSPRSGDLSVYWYQQSLDQGLQFLIQYYNGEERAKGNILERFSAQQFPDLHSELNLSSLELGDSALYFCASSGVRRDHEQFFGPGTRLTVL.

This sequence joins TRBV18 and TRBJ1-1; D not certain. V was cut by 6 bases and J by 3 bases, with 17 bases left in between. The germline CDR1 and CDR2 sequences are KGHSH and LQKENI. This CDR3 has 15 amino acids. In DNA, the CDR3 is TGTGCCAGCTCGCCCCGCAGCGGGTTGGACACTGAAGCTTTCTTT. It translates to CASSPRSGLDTEAFF.

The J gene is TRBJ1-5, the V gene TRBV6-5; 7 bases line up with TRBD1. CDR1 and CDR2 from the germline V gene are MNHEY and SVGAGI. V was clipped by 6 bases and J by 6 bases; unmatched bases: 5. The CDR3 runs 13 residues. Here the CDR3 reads CASSVQGGQPQHF. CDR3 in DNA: TGTGCCAGCAGCGTGCAGGGGGGTCAGCCCCAGCATTTT.